The T cell receptor beta chain under discussion was sequenced for a study of blood T cell repertoires in COVID-19. V was trimmed by 8 bases and J by 4 bases, leaving 21 bases between them. The germline V gene encodes CDR1 MGHDK and CDR2 SYGVNS. This CDR3 has 16 amino acids. The table came from immunoSEQ multiplex PCR; TCRdb's copy has only in-frame clones and leaves some out. Among about 200,000 clones listed, roughly 80% were seen once. This rearrangement joins TRBV25-1 to TRBJ1-5, with a possible D match to TRBD1 (5 bases). The sequenced material came from peripheral blood. The TCR was taken from a woman between 70 and 85 years old with COVID-19, enrolled during active disease. CDR3 protein: CASSRKGQEGNQPQHF. The CDR3 DNA sequence: TGTGCCAGCTCTCGAAAGGGGCAGGAGGGAAATCAGCCCCAGCATTTT. The full variable domain, completed using reference TRBV25-1 and TRBJ1-5, is EADIYQTPRYLVIGTGKKITLECSQTMGHDKMYWYQQDPGMELHLIHYSYGVNSTEKGDLSSESTVSRIRTEHFPLTLESARPSHTSQYLCASSRKGQEGNQPQHFGDGTRLSIL.